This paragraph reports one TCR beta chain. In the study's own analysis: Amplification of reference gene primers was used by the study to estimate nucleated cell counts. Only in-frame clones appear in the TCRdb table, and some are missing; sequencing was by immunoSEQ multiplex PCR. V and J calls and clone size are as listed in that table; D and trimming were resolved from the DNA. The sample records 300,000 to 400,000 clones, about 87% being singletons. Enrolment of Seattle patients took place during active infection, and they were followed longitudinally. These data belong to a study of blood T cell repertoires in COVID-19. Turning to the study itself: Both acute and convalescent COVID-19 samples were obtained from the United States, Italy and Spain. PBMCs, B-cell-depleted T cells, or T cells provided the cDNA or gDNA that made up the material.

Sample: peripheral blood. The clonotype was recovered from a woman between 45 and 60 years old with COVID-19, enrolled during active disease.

The CDR3 here is CASSPWRQGGSGETQYF. In DNA, the CDR3 is TGCGCCAGCAGCCCCTGGCGACAGGGGGGTTCCGGAGAGACCCAGTACTTC. The chain carries TRBV5-1 and TRBJ2-5; 9 nucleotides line up with TRBD1. This CDR3 comprises 17 residues. The germline V gene has CDR1 SGHRS and CDR2 YFSETQ. Losses at the gene ends were 4 bases for V and 4 bases for J; bases not matched to a gene: 14.